This T cell receptor (beta chain) comes out of a study of cytomegalovirus exposure and HLA in healthy donors. A multiplex PCR was run with 60 Vbeta primers and 13 Jbeta primers. Using immunoSEQ multiplex PCR, the repertoire was profiled, and TCRdb retains in-frame clones only, with some absent. There are over 200,000 clones in the sample; about 80% occur only once, and about 0.58% lies in the top ten. Findings and caveats of the study: What was likely a sequencing artifact was a cluster of highly shared sequence variants. A list of about 160 TCR beta chains associated with cytomegalovirus was given.

This CDR3 has 13 residues. After removal of 8 bases from V and 2 bases from J, the junction contained 5 bases not matched to a gene. CDR1 and CDR2 from the germline V gene are SNHLY and FYNNEI. Details on this clone: Its antigen is undetermined.

This TCR derives from a woman in her thirties or forties in good health and CMV-seronegative. The chain carries TRBV2 and TRBJ2-7; TRBD1 aligns across 8 bases. The specimen sequenced was PBMCs. CDR3: CASVRDRTYEQYF. CDR3 in DNA: TGTGCCAGCGTCCGGGACAGGACCTACGAGCAGTACTTC.